These T cell receptor beta chains were read from a single sample in a study of response to subunit inactivated influenza vaccine. TCRdb reprocessed the RT-PCR reads with MiXCR, giving one entry per CDR3 protein. The table records 650,000 to 800,000 distinct CDR3 sequences, around 13% of them present only once. Sequenced material: PBMCs from blood, taken roughly 15 days before vaccination. These receptors all come from a man aged 50 to 60 who received an inactivated influenza vaccine. The CDR3 runs from the conserved cysteine through the conserved F or W. The D gene is left open where the match is weak. Some rows mark clone size as missing; the rest say once, few, many or name a class of expanded clone.

V	D	size	J	length	CDR3	DNA
TRBV20-1	NA	few	TRBJ1-5	14	CSAKDTVSNQPQHF	TGCAGTGCTAAGGACACGGTTAGCAATCAGCCCCAGCATTTT
TRBV11-1	NA	NA	TRBJ1-2	14	CASSLKQGFYGYTF	TGTGCCAGCAGCTTAAAACAGGGCTTCTATGGCTACACCTTC
TRBV7-3	TRBD2	few	TRBJ2-3	15	CASSLIGGSTDTQYF	TGTGCCAGCAGCTTAATAGGCGGGAGTACAGATACGCAGTATTTT
TRBV12-3/TRBV12-4	NA	few	TRBJ2-1	14	CASSGGNSYNEQFF	TGTGCCAGCAGCGGCGGGAACTCCTACAATGAGCAGTTCTTC
TRBV5-1	TRBD2	many	TRBJ2-1	15	CASSLAGGLYNEQFF	TGCGCCAGCAGCTTAGCGGGAGGCCTATACAATGAGCAGTTCTTC
TRBV5-1	NA	NA	TRBJ2-7	14	CASSSRQAPYEQYF	TGCGCCAGCAGCTCCCGACAGGCCCCCTACGAGCAGTACTTC
TRBV20-1	TRBD1	few	TRBJ1-1	17	CSARDRDRVEVGTEAFF	TGCAGTGCTAGAGATCGGGACAGGGTAGAGGTTGGCACTGAAGCTTTCTTT
TRBV7-6	TRBD1	few	TRBJ2-1	15	CASSLTGVAYNEQFF	TGTGCCAGCAGCTTGACAGGGGTCGCCTACAATGAGCAGTTCTTC
TRBV7-2	NA	NA	TRBJ2-7	14	CASSLALSSTEQYF	TGTGCCAGCAGCTTAGCGCTTAGTAGTACCGAGCAGTACTTC
TRBV6-6	NA	few	TRBJ1-3	12	CASSKQGNTIYF	TGTGCCAGCAGTAAACAGGGAAACACCATATATTTT
TRBV3-1	NA	few	TRBJ1-2	15	CASSRLRGKGDGYTF	TGTGCCAGCAGCCGGCTGCGAGGGAAGGGTGATGGCTACACCTTC
TRBV27	TRBD1	many	TRBJ2-5	14	CASSFQGDQETQYF	TGTGCCAGCAGTTTCCAGGGGGATCAAGAGACCCAGTACTTC
TRBV6-1	NA	NA	TRBJ2-6	15	CASSKDRAGANVLTF	TGTGCCAGCAGTAAAGACAGAGCTGGGGCCAACGTCCTGACTTTC
TRBV6-1	NA	NA	TRBJ2-7	16	CASSDVKSGGIYEQYF	TGTGCCAGCAGTGACGTAAAGTCAGGGGGGATCTACGAGCAGTACTTC
TRBV5-1	NA	few	TRBJ1-2	16	CASSPRGPTFFFGYTF	TGCGCCAGCAGCCCCCGGGGGCCGACCTTCTTTTTTGGCTACACCTTC
TRBV19	NA	NA	TRBJ2-2	15	CASSTQEVGAGELFF	TGTGCCAGTAGTACCCAAGAGGTTGGCGCCGGGGAGCTGTTTTTT
TRBV4-3	NA	NA	TRBJ2-2	15	CASAERFLGPGELLF	TGCGCCAGCGCTGAACGGTTTCTAGGGCCCGGGGAGCTGCTTTTT
TRBV12-3/TRBV12-4	TRBD2	NA	TRBJ2-3	15	CASSPLAGATDTQYF	TGTGCCAGCAGTCCACTAGCGGGTGCCACAGATACGCAGTATTTT
TRBV10-3	NA	few	TRBJ2-5	13	CAISEREQETQYF	TGTGCCATCAGTGAGCGGGAGCAAGAGACCCAGTACTTC
TRBV7-8	TRBD1	few	TRBJ1-2	14	CASSSQQGATGYTF	TGTGCCAGCAGCTCCCAACAGGGGGCCACTGGCTACACCTTC
TRBV25-1	NA	NA	TRBJ1-4	15	CASSPYWRGSEKLFF	TGTGCCAGCAGCCCCTATTGGAGAGGGAGTGAAAAACTGTTTTTT